This entry lists 13 T cell receptor beta chains sequenced from one sample in a study of blood T cell repertoires in COVID-19. The assay was immunoSEQ multiplex PCR, and TCRdb's table has in-frame clones only and misses some. The profile covers 130,000 or so clones, with less than 90% appearing a single time and roughly 18% taken by the ten largest. The specimen was PBMCs or T cells enriched from blood (not recorded which). These receptors were obtained from a man younger than 45 who had recovered from COVID-19.

This clone came up once. CDR3 DNA: TGTGCCAGCATTCGGAACCTAGCGGGAGGGAGCTCCTACAATGAGCAGTTCTTC. Residues: CASIRNLAGGSSYNEQFF. The rearrangement uses TRBV2 and TRBJ2-1, with TRBD2 identical over 12 bases. Per germline, CDR1 SNHLY and CDR2 FYNNEI. The J segment lost 0 bases and the V segment lost 7 bases, leaving 10 bases of the junction unmatched. The CDR3 is 18 residues long.

The chain uses TRBV5-6 and TRBJ2-1, with 7 nucleotides matching TRBD1. This CDR3 comprises 16 residues. Trimming cost V 4 bases and J 3 bases; bases outside gene matches: 10. Germline V gives CDR1 SGHDT, CDR2 YYEEEE. CDR3 in amino acids: CASSTRQGVLYNEQFF. The CDR3 coding sequence is TGTGCCAGCAGCACACGACAGGGAGTGCTCTACAATGAGCAGTTCTTC. The whole variable domain, filled in from reference TRBV5-6 and TRBJ2-1, reads DAGVTQSPTHLIKTRGQQVTLRCSPKSGHDTVSWYQQALGQGPQFIFQYYEEEERQRGNFPDRFSGHQFPNYSSELNVNALLLGDSALYLCASSTRQGVLYNEQFFGPGTRLTVL.

The chain carries TRBV11-1 and TRBJ1-5; TRBD1 might be the D (6 bases). Deletions cut 4 bases from V and 3 bases from J, with 13 bases between. In germline, CDR1 is SGHAT, CDR2 FQDESV (reference sequence). The CDR3 is made up of 15 amino acids. CDR3 DNA sequence: TGTGCCAGCAGCTCACTAGGACAGAACAATCAGCCCCAGCATTTT. Protein: CASSSLGQNNQPQHF.

The chain couples TRBV6-1 to TRBJ2-2; unclear D gene. Deletions cut 2 bases from V and 1 base from J, with 8 bases between. This CDR3 region has 15 residues. CDR1 is MNHNS, CDR2 SASEGT, per germline. CDR3 nucleotide sequence: TGTGCCAGCAGTGAAAGATCCGGGAACACCGGGGAGCTGTTTTTT. Residues: CASSERSGNTGELFF.

The chain is built from TRBV5-4 and TRBJ2-5; 8 nucleotides agree with TRBD2. CDR3 size: 16 residues. After removal of 4 bases from V and 1 base from J, the junction contained 9 bases not matched to a gene. In germline, CDR1 is SGHNT, CDR2 YYREEE (reference sequence). The DNA for the CDR3 is TGTGCCAGCAGCACCGGGGGCGGGGGGCGCCAAGAGACCCAGTACTTC. It codes for CASSTGGGGRQETQYF.

This chain connects TRBV3-1 (or the pseudogene TRBV3-2) to TRBJ1-1; D might be TRBD1 (5 bases). CDR1 LGHDT and CDR2 YNNKEL come from the germline V gene (reference sequence). V was clipped by 6 bases and J by 1 base, with 9 bases between them. This CDR3 spans 13 amino acids. The DNA for the CDR3 is TGTGCCAGCAGTGCCGACAGGAACACTGAAGCTTTCTTT. This encodes CASSADRNTEAFF.

V is TRBV28 and J is TRBJ1-2; 9 bases are a match to TRBD1. The CDR3 contains 15 residues. The V and J ends lost 6 bases and 8 bases, in that order; junction bases with no gene match: 13. Germline V gene lookup returns CDR1 MDHEN and CDR2 SYDVKM. The CDR3 nucleotides read TGTGCCAGCAGCACACCTACGTACAGGGGGCTAGGCTACACCTTC. It yields the protein CASSTPTYRGLGYTF.

This clone was observed a single time. V gene TRBV14 combines with J gene TRBJ2-1, with 12 bases lining up with TRBD2. The germline CDR1 and CDR2 sequences are SGHDN and FVKESK. J was trimmed by 8 bases and V by 4 bases; bases with no gene match: 9. CDR3 length equals 16 residues. CDR3 protein: CASSPYPGLAGYEQFF. The CDR3 DNA reads as TGTGCCAGCAGCCCCTACCCGGGACTAGCGGGTTATGAGCAGTTCTTC. Based on the CDR3 plus reference TRBV14 and TRBJ2-1, the full variable domain is EAGVTQFPSHSVIEKGQTVTLRCDPISGHDNLYWYRRVMGKEIKFLLHFVKESKQDESGMPNNRFLAERTGGTYSTLKVQPAELEDSGVYFCASSPYPGLAGYEQFFGPGTRLTVL.

The genes are TRBV7-9 and TRBJ2-1, with 14 positions matching TRBD2. Germline V CDR1 and CDR2: SEHNR, FQNEAQ (reference sequence). The CDR3 totals 19 residues. V lost 2 bases and J lost 0; bases outside the gene matches: 6. The CDR3 nucleotides read TGTGCCAGCAGCTTAAGGGGACTAGCGGGGGCCACCTCCTACAATGAGCAGTTCTTC. Amino acids: CASSLRGLAGATSYNEQFF.

In this sample, this clone turned up a few times. The V call is TRBV4-1, the J call TRBJ2-6; 11 positions agree with TRBD1. Germline assignment: CDR1 MGHRA and CDR2 YSYEKL. The V segment lost 3 bases and the J segment 2 bases; nucleotides outside the gene matches: 12. The CDR3 runs 20 residues. CDR3 sequence reads: CASSQRTGGGGPTGANVLTF. The CDR3 DNA reads as TGCGCCAGCAGCCAGCGGACAGGGGGCGGGGGTCCGACTGGGGCCAACGTCCTGACTTTC.

The chain employs TRBV7-9 and TRBJ2-1; D unresolved. The CDR3 runs 13 residues. V gave up 8 bases and J gave up 2 bases, with 10 bases separating them. Germline V lookup: CDR1 SEHNR, CDR2 FQNEAQ (reference sequence). Here the CDR3 reads CASGLLTYNEQFF. CDR3 bases: TGTGCCAGCGGCCTGCTCACCTACAATGAGCAGTTCTTC. Using reference TRBV7-9 and TRBJ2-1 for the parts outside the CDR3, the full variable domain is DTGVSQNPRHKITKRGQNVTFRCDPISEHNRLYWYRQTLGQGPEFLTYFQNEAQLEKSRLLSDRFSAERPKGSFSTLEIQRTEQGDSAMYLCASGLLTYNEQFFGPGTRLTVL.

The chain combines TRBV3-1 (or the pseudogene TRBV3-2) with TRBJ1-5; a weak D match, TRBD1 (5 bases). Germline lookup yields CDR1 LGHDT and CDR2 YNNKEL (reference sequence). This CDR3 has 13 residues. Between the trimmed V and J ends, which lost 4 bases and 7 bases, there was a span of 11 bases. CDR3 region: CASSRGAHQPQHF. The CDR3 nucleotides read TGTGCCAGCAGCCGCGGGGCCCACCAGCCCCAGCATTTT.

The V gene is TRBV7-9, the J gene TRBJ1-1; TRBD1 matches at 9 bases. The germline V gene has CDR1 SEHNR and CDR2 FQNEAQ (reference sequence). The CDR3 covers 15 residues. V gave up 2 bases and J gave up 5 bases; unmatched junction bases: 6. The CDR3 spells CASSLQDRGRTEAFF. As DNA, the CDR3 is TGTGCCAGCAGCTTACAGGACAGGGGTCGGACTGAAGCTTTCTTT.